This T cell receptor (beta chain) originates from a study of blood T cell repertoires in COVID-19. Across the study: COVID-19 samples from acute and convalescent phases originated in the United States, Italy and Spain. T cells, B-cell-depleted T cells, or PBMCs provided the cDNA or gDNA that served as material.

The CDR3 consists of 16 residues. Per germline, CDR1 KGHDR and CDR2 SFDVKD. V lost 4 bases, J lost 2 bases, and 8 bases stayed unmatched. Study processing details: Estimation of nucleated cell counts was performed using reference gene primer amplification. The protocol was immunoSEQ multiplex PCR, while the TCRdb copy is restricted to in-frame clones and leaves out a portion. That table supplies the V and J calls and clone size; D and trimming were determined from the DNA. Of around 40,000 clones in the sample, around 77% are singletons; the top ten hold about 30%. The sequenced material came from peripheral blood. The chain couples TRBV24-1 to TRBJ2-5, with 8 bases identical to TRBD1. The receptor was derived from a woman of 80 years or more with acute or convalescent COVID-19. In DNA form, the CDR3 reads TGTGCCACCAGTGAGTCCGGGACAGGAGGGCAAGAGACCCAGTACTTC. It encodes CATSESGTGGQETQYF.